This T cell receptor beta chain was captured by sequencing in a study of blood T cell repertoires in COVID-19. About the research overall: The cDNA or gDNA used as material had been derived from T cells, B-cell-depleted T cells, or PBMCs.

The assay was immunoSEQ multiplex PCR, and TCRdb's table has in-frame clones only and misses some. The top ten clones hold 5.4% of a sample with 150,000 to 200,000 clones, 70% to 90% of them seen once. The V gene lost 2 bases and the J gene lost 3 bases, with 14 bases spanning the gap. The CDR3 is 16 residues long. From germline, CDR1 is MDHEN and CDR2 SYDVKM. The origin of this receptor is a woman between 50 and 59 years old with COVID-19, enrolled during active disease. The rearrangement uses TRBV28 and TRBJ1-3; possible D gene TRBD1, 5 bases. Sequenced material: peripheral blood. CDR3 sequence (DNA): TGTGCCAGCAGTTTAGGGGGATCGGGAGGTGGAAACACCATATATTTT. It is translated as CASSLGGSGGGNTIYF.